The 32 T cell receptor beta chains below all came from one sample that was sequenced in a study of T cells in localized non-small cell lung cancer. TCRdb's table, derived via immunoSEQ multiplex PCR, lists solely in-frame clones and lacks some. Of 8,000 or so clones in the sample, 93% were seen once. The source was peripheral blood, collected before any cancer treatment. All receptors derive from a woman aged 40-69 years with stage I lung adenocarcinoma.

The chain recombines TRBV2 with TRBJ2-3; possibly TRBD1 for D (5 bases). V lost 5 bases to trimming and J lost 4 bases, with 13 bases between them. CDR3 length: 14 amino acids. Germline V gene sequence: CDR1 SNHLY, CDR2 FYNNEI. The CDR3 is CASSWGGGADTQYF. The CDR3 bases are TGTGCCAGCAGTTGGGGCGGCGGCGCAGATACGCAGTATTTT.

The chain combines TRBV6-1 with TRBJ1-2; no clear D gene. This CDR3 has 15 residues. Germline CDR1 is MNHNS and CDR2 is SASEGT. Between the trimmed V and J ends, which lost 4 bases and 0 bases, there was a span of 12 bases. The CDR3 sequence: CASSVSSGANYGYTF. The CDR3 region has the DNA TGTGCCAGCAGTGTTAGTTCCGGAGCTAACTATGGCTACACCTTC.

This chain joins TRBV7-9 and TRBJ1-1; TRBD1 might be the D (6 bases). The CDR3 length is 15 residues. V lost 3 bases and J 0 bases, leaving 11 bases between the germline ends. Per germline, CDR1 SEHNR and CDR2 FQNEAQ (reference sequence). The CDR3 sequence is CASSFLDRLNTEAFF. The CDR3 DNA reads TGTGCCAGCAGCTTCCTGGACAGATTGAACACTGAAGCTTTCTTT.

This clone has only a few counts. V is TRBV6-6 and J is TRBJ2-3, with D hard to call. V was pared by 7 bases and J by 1 base, with 12 bases between. The CDR3 spans 14 residues. Germline lookup yields CDR1 MNHNY and CDR2 SVGAGI (reference sequence). For the CDR3, the DNA is TGTGCCAGCAATACCCGGGTCGGCACAGATACGCAGTATTTT. This translates into CASNTRVGTDTQYF.

V usage is TRBV10-3 and J usage is TRBJ1-2, with TRBD1 matching over 11 bases. The ends lost 0 bases at V and 7 bases at J; junction bases unmatched: 13. Germline CDR1 is ENHRY and CDR2 is SYGVKD. The CDR3 spans 18 residues. CDR3 in DNA: TGTGCCATCAGTGAGTCGATTGATCTCGGACAGGGGGCGCGTGGCTACACCTTC. Encoded protein: CAISESIDLGQGARGYTF.

This chain links TRBV7-8 with TRBJ2-7; D is undetermined. The CDR3 length is 12 residues. Trimming shortened V by 5 bases and J by 6 bases, and 11 bases separated the two germline ends. Germline assignment: CDR1 SGHVS and CDR2 FQNEAQ. CDR3 coding DNA: TGTGCCAGCAGCCAAACTTGGGGCGAGCAGTACTTC. This codes for CASSQTWGEQYF.

This clone was picked up one time. The V gene is TRBV7-2, the J gene TRBJ1-2, with D unclear. The CDR3 has 11 residues. V lost 8 bases to trimming and J lost 1 base, with 5 bases between them. Germline V gene data show CDR1 as SGHTA and CDR2 as FQGNSA. The CDR3 DNA is TGTGCCAGCGGACTTAACTATGGCTACACCTTC. It codes for CASGLNYGYTF.

The chain links TRBV6-4 to TRBJ2-1; TRBD1 matches 11 bases. V lost 0 bases, J lost 3 bases, and 1 base stayed unmatched. This CDR3 contains 16 residues. Germline lookup yields CDR1 MRHNA and CDR2 SNTAGT. CDR3 sequence (DNA): TGTGCCAGCAGTGACTCGGGGACAGGGGGCTACAATGAGCAGTTCTTC. Protein sequence: CASSDSGTGGYNEQFF.

This clone appeared a single time. The V call is TRBV29-1, the J call TRBJ2-5; 12 bases match TRBD1. Germline V gives CDR1 SQVTM, CDR2 ANQGSEA. The V and J ends lost 4 bases and 5 bases, in that order; junction bases with no gene match: 2. The CDR3 has 13 amino acids. CDR3 amino acids: CSVGGQGAETQYF. In DNA form, the CDR3 reads TGCAGCGTTGGGGGACAGGGGGCTGAGACCCAGTACTTC.

Here the CDR3 reads CASSDRYPLNSPLHF. DNA of the CDR3: TGTGCCAGCAGTGATAGATATCCTCTTAATTCACCCCTCCACTTT. The chain employs TRBV2 and TRBJ1-6; unclear D gene. The CDR3 runs to 15 residues. V was shortened by 3 bases and J by 6 bases, with 12 bases between the two germline ends. CDR1 SNHLY and CDR2 FYNNEI come from the germline V gene.

In DNA form, the CDR3 reads TGTGCCAGCAGCTTGGGCGGGGGGGCTCTTTCCTACGAGCAGTACTTC. Translation: CASSLGGGALSYEQYF. The genes are TRBV5-6 and TRBJ2-7; 9 bases are shared with TRBD2. The CDR3 has 16 amino acids. CDR1 is SGHDT and CDR2 is YYEEEE in the germline V gene. The ends lost 0 bases at V and 1 base at J; junction bases unmatched: 5.

The chain is built from TRBV11-2 and TRBJ2-3; tentatively, D is TRBD1 or TRBD2 (5 bases each). This CDR3 spans 12 amino acids. V dropped 8 bases and J dropped 2 bases, with 8 bases sitting between them. The germline CDR1 and CDR2 sequences are SGHAT and FQNNGV. CDR3 nucleotides: TGTGCCAGCGGGACCAACACAGATACGCAGTATTTT. Translating it yields CASGTNTDTQYF.

V and J are TRBV18 and TRBJ2-7, with D unresolved. Germline V gives CDR1 KGHSH, CDR2 LQKENI. This CDR3 is built from 14 residues. V shed 0 bases and J shed 0 bases, with 6 bases lying between them. The CDR3 loop is CASSPPAASYEQYF. The CDR3 DNA follows: TGTGCCAGCTCACCACCGGCTGCCTCCTACGAGCAGTACTTC.

The CDR3 DNA is TGTGCCAGCAGTCCTCGGACAGGGGAGAAGAACACTGAAGCTTTCTTT. Protein: CASSPRTGEKNTEAFF. The gene calls are TRBV27 and TRBJ1-1; the match to TRBD1 covers 9 bases. CDR3 length: 16 residues. From germline, CDR1 is MNHEY and CDR2 SMNVEV (reference sequence). The ends lost 5 bases at V and 1 base at J; junction bases unmatched: 8.

V and J are TRBV6-1 and TRBJ1-2, with D unclear. Germline V gene data show CDR1 as MNHNS and CDR2 as SASEGT. With 4 bases removed from V and 4 bases from J, the gap between germline ends came to 10 bases. The CDR3 consists of 13 residues. CDR3 in amino acids: CASSGGIFYGYTF. The CDR3 DNA reads TGTGCCAGCAGTGGGGGTATCTTCTATGGCTACACCTTC.

The J gene is TRBJ2-1, the V gene TRBV25-1, with 11 bases that match TRBD2. CDR1 is MGHDK and CDR2 is SYGVNS in the germline V gene. J was trimmed by 5 bases and V by 2 bases; bases with no gene match: 2. The CDR3 covers 15 residues. The CDR3 spells CASSELSGRDNEQFF. CDR3 nucleotide sequence: TGTGCCAGCAGTGAACTTAGCGGGAGGGACAATGAGCAGTTCTTC.

The chain links TRBV5-6 to TRBJ2-7; 11 positions agree with TRBD2. J gave up 5 bases and V 3 bases, and 4 bases lay outside the gene matches. The V gene's germline CDR1 is SGHDT and CDR2 YYEEEE. The CDR3 totals 14 residues. The CDR3 DNA follows: TGTGCCAGCAGCTCGACTAGCGGGGCGGACGAGCAGTACTTC. This gives the protein CASSSTSGADEQYF.

The CDR3 DNA sequence: TGTGCCATCAGTGATTGGGGATTCATGAACACTGAAGCTTTCTTT. Its translation is CAISDWGFMNTEAFF. V usage is TRBV10-3 and J usage is TRBJ1-1; D unresolved. CDR3 length: 15 residues. CDR1 and CDR2 (germline): ENHRY, SYGVKD. V lost 3 bases and J lost 0, with 11 bases in between.

This clone was recorded once. J is TRBJ2-1 and V is TRBV5-1, with D perhaps TRBD2 (5 bases). The germline CDR1 and CDR2 sequences are SGHRS and YFSETQ. The CDR3 is 13 amino acids. V lost 4 bases and J 7 bases, leaving 12 bases between the germline ends. The CDR3 loop reads CASSPSGLNEQFF. The CDR3 bases are TGCGCCAGCAGCCCTTCTGGACTTAATGAGCAGTTCTTC.

This chain links TRBV2 with TRBJ2-7; D gene ambiguous. Germline V lookup: CDR1 SNHLY, CDR2 FYNNEI. Trimming stripped 9 bases from V and 3 bases from J, with 12 bases between. CDR3 length equals 12 residues. CDR3: CASAGYSYEQYF. CDR3 nucleotides: TGTGCCAGTGCCGGTTATAGCTACGAGCAGTACTTC.

The V gene is TRBV20-1, the J gene TRBJ1-2; D is undetermined. V was cut by 2 bases and J by 5 bases, with 6 bases left in between. Germline assignment: CDR1 DFQATT and CDR2 SNEGSKA (reference sequence). This CDR3 is built from 11 residues. The CDR3 is CSARSEYGYTF. The CDR3 DNA follows: TGCAGTGCTAGATCCGAATATGGCTACACCTTC.

This chain uses TRBV7-9 with TRBJ2-1; D not resolved. V was pared by 4 bases and J by 7 bases, with 17 bases between. Per the germline V gene, CDR1 is SEHNR and CDR2 is FQNEAQ (reference sequence). This CDR3 is 15 amino acids long. CDR3 nucleotides: TGTGCCAGCAGCTCGCCAGACCATTTGGGAAATGAGCAGTTCTTC. This gives the protein CASSSPDHLGNEQFF. Supplemented by reference TRBV7-9 and TRBJ2-1, the full variable domain reads DTGVSQNPRHKITKRGQNVTFRCDPISEHNRLYWYRQTLGQGPEFLTYFQNEAQLEKSRLLSDRFSAERPKGSFSTLEIQRTEQGDSAMYLCASSSPDHLGNEQFFGPGTRLTVL.

The gene calls are TRBV5-4 and TRBJ1-1; the D gene is possibly TRBD1 (5 bases). The germline V and J ends were trimmed by 4 bases and 12 bases, with 13 bases remaining between them. The CDR3 is 11 amino acids. Germline CDR1 reads SGHNT; CDR2 reads YYREEE (reference sequence). Here the CDR3 reads CASSMGDQTFF. The CDR3 DNA is TGTGCCAGCAGCATGGGGGATCAAACTTTCTTT.

This rearrangement joins TRBV5-6 to TRBJ2-5; tentative D call: TRBD1 (5 bases). The CDR3 totals 15 residues. V lost 3 bases to trimming and J lost 4 bases, with 16 bases between them. Germline V CDR1 and CDR2: SGHDT, YYEEEE. CDR3 DNA: TGTGCCAGCAGCTCCCCCAGGGTCCCATCAGAGACCCAGTACTTC. This translates into CASSSPRVPSETQYF.

The rearrangement links TRBV5-1 to TRBJ2-7; TRBD2 might be the D (7 bases). Germline CDR1 SGHRS, CDR2 YFSETQ. There are 14 residues in the CDR3. Between the trimmed V and J ends, which lost 1 base and 3 bases, there was a span of 11 bases. The CDR3 here is CASSLWGGGYEQYF. The CDR3 DNA reads as TGCGCCAGCAGCTTGTGGGGAGGGGGCTACGAGCAGTACTTC.

The rearrangement links TRBV7-8 to TRBJ2-3; possible D gene TRBD1, 5 bases. Germline values: CDR1 SGHVS, CDR2 FQNEAQ. V was cut by 7 bases and J by 2 bases, with 19 bases left in between. The CDR3 is 16 residues long. The CDR3 loop reads CASTEHRQSHTDTQYF. In DNA form, the CDR3 reads TGTGCCAGCACAGAACACCGACAGTCCCACACAGATACGCAGTATTTT. Full variable domain (rest looked up from reference TRBV7-8 and TRBJ2-3): GAGVSQSPRYKVAKRGQDVALRCDPISGHVSLFWYQQALGQGPEFLTYFQNEAQLDKSGLPSDRFFAERPEGSVSTLKIQRTQQEDSAVYLCASTEHRQSHTDTQYFGPGTRLTVL.

The V call is TRBV9, the J call TRBJ1-2; no reliable D call. CDR1 SGDLS and CDR2 YYNGEE come from the germline V gene. V lost 4 bases and J lost 7, with 20 bases in between. The CDR3 totals 15 residues. CDR3 amino acids: CASSTHNQDLGGYTF. The DNA of the CDR3 is TGTGCCAGCAGCACGCATAACCAAGACCTCGGTGGCTACACCTTC.

Here the CDR3 DNA reads TGTGCCAGCAGTTACGGGTCGGGGGGGCCGATCTACGAGCAGTACTTC. This gives the protein CASSYGSGGPIYEQYF. This chain uses TRBV6-5 with TRBJ2-7; 8 bases line up with TRBD2. The CDR3 is made up of 16 amino acids. Germline CDR1 MNHEY, CDR2 SVGAGI. Losses at the gene ends were 2 bases for V and 3 bases for J; bases not matched to a gene: 9.

CDR3 residues: CASSSRGGKETQYF. The CDR3, as DNA: TGTGCCAGCAGCTCACGGGGGGGGAAAGAGACCCAGTACTTC. V usage is TRBV7-9 and J usage is TRBJ2-5; TRBD2 aligns across 8 bases. Germline CDR1 SEHNR, CDR2 FQNEAQ (reference sequence). After removal of 4 bases from V and 3 bases from J, the junction contained 4 bases not matched to a gene. The CDR3 extends over 14 amino acids.

The V and J genes are TRBV7-6 and TRBJ2-7; TRBD2 matches at 7 bases. The V segment lost 5 bases and the J segment 2 bases; nucleotides outside the gene matches: 9. This CDR3 is 15 amino acids long. Germline assignment: CDR1 SGHVS and CDR2 FNYEAQ. The CDR3 loop reads CASSPRGAGAYEQYF. The DNA for the CDR3 is TGTGCCAGCAGCCCCAGAGGGGCGGGAGCCTACGAGCAGTACTTC.

This clone has a single count. The chain is built from TRBV5-5 and TRBJ1-1; no clear D gene. Between the trimmed V and J ends, which lost 0 bases and 2 bases, there was a span of 5 bases. The CDR3 is made up of 13 amino acids. Germline V CDR1 and CDR2: SGHKS, YYEKEE (reference sequence). The CDR3 coding sequence is TGTGCCAGCAGCTTGGCCCCAAACACTGAAGCTTTCTTT. This codes for CASSLAPNTEAFF. The variable domain in full, with the rest retrieved from reference TRBV5-5 and TRBJ1-1, is DAGVTQSPTHLIKTRGQQVTLRCSPISGHKSVSWYQQVLGQGPQFIFQYYEKEERGRGNFPDRFSARQFPNYSSELNVNALLLGDSALYLCASSLAPNTEAFFGQGTRLTVV.

The chain links TRBV6-5 to TRBJ2-7; TRBD1 matches at 9 bases. CDR3 size: 15 residues. The germline V gene has CDR1 MNHEY and CDR2 SVGAGI. V was clipped by 1 base and J by 2 bases; unmatched bases: 3. CDR3 coding DNA: TGTGCCAGCAGTTACTACGGGACAGGGCCCTACGAGCAGTACTTC. Translation: CASSYYGTGPYEQYF.